Below, one TCR beta chain is given with its context. The data belong to a study of blood T cell repertoires in COVID-19. Whole-study context: Nucleic acid was either cDNA or gDNA, and it came from T cells, B-cell-depleted T cells, or PBMCs.

Profiled with immunoSEQ multiplex PCR; TCRdb holds only in-frame clones, not every one. The sample holds 150,000 to 180,000 clones, 70% to 90% seen once. The V gene's germline CDR1 is SGHDN and CDR2 FVKESK. After removal of 4 bases from V and 0 bases from J, the junction contained 8 bases not matched to a gene. The CDR3 sequence is 16 residues long. This clonotype was obtained from a woman in her fifties or sixties with COVID-19, enrolled during active disease. The rearrangement uses TRBV14 and TRBJ1-1, with 7 bases fitting TRBD1. The sequencing input was peripheral blood. The chain's CDR3 is CASSLRTGYMNTEAFF. As DNA, the CDR3 is TGTGCCAGCAGCCTTCGGACAGGCTATATGAACACTGAAGCTTTCTTT.